This T cell receptor beta chain is drawn from a study of early T cells in non-severe SARS-CoV-2 infection. Across the whole study: Unsorted whole-blood RNA was sequenced in bulk, leaving chains unpaired.

Study results and caveats: Database matching using VDJdb favored anti-spike CD8 responses, with private and CD4 specificities left missing.

Each cDNA molecule carried a unique molecular identifier. One entry per CDR3 protein results from TCRdb running MiXCR on the 5' RACE reads. Of about 60,000 distinct CDR3 sequences in the sample, over 10% were seen once. This CDR3 spans 15 amino acids. Unmatched junction bases numbered 13, after V lost 7 bases and J lost 7 bases. Germline V CDR1 and CDR2: SGHRS, YFSETQ. Points on this clonotype: The antigen is unknown.

Sequenced input: whole blood. This clonotype originated in an adult who was a healthcare worker with PCR-confirmed SARS-CoV-2 infection or an uninfected control (not recorded which). The J gene is TRBJ2-1, the V gene TRBV5-1; TRBD2 agrees at 8 bases. The CDR3 sequence is CASLLERGGPNEQFF. The CDR3 nucleotides are TGCGCCAGCCTCCTAGAACGGGGGGGCCCAAATGAGCAGTTCTTC.